The 24 T cell receptor beta chains listed next were all sequenced from one sample in a study of blood T cell repertoires in COVID-19. Generated by immunoSEQ multiplex PCR, the TCRdb table keeps only in-frame clones and is missing some. The sample yields about 70,000 clones, approximately 90% seen once. Material for sequencing was peripheral blood. These receptors all stem from a human donor in a cohort sampled during active COVID-19.

The CDR3 sequence is CATSDLRLGQPPSHYSSYEQYV. In nucleotides, the CDR3 is TGTGCCACCAGTGATTTGCGGTTAGGACAGCCCCCCTCACATTATAGCTCCTACGAGCAGTACGTC. The V call is TRBV24-1, the J call TRBJ2-7, with D perhaps matching TRBD1 (6 bases). CDR3 length: 22 residues. V was pared by 0 bases and J by 0 bases, with 29 bases between. Germline V gene sequence: CDR1 KGHDR, CDR2 SFDVKD.

This chain links TRBV4-2 with TRBJ2-3, with TRBD2 matching over 13 bases. Germline trimming cut 1 base from V and 1 base from J; bases unmatched to any gene: 17. The V gene's germline CDR1 is LGHNA and CDR2 YNFKEQ. This CDR3 region has 22 residues. As DNA, the CDR3 is TGTGCCAGCAGCCAAGGTCCCCTCGGACTAGCGGGAGAGATAGCAGGCACAGATACGCAGTATTTT. Its translation is CASSQGPLGLAGEIAGTDTQYF.

This chain connects TRBV7-9 to TRBJ1-2, with TRBD1 matching 7 bases. The CDR3 sequence is 15 residues long. Trimming removed 5 bases from V and 4 bases from J; junction bases left unmatched: 10. Germline V gene sequence: CDR1 SEHNR, CDR2 FQNEAQ (reference sequence). CDR3 nucleotides: TGTGCCAGCAGCCGCACCGGGACAGAGGTCTATGGCTACACCTTC. Translated: CASSRTGTEVYGYTF.

The chain has TRBV18 and TRBJ1-5; tentatively, D is TRBD1 (5 bases). V was trimmed by 4 bases and J by 5 bases, leaving 15 bases between them. This CDR3 is built from 15 residues. Per germline, CDR1 KGHSH and CDR2 LQKENI. CDR3 DNA: TGTGCCAGCTCACAGGGGTCGGGTACCGATCAGCCCCAGCATTTT. This translates into CASSQGSGTDQPQHF.

CDR3: CASSEEAGGSETQYF. The CDR3 DNA reads as TGTGCCAGCAGTGAAGAGGCGGGTGGATCGGAGACCCAGTACTTC. The chain couples TRBV2 to TRBJ2-5, with a weak D call TRBD2 (5 bases). Germline CDR1 SNHLY, CDR2 FYNNEI. The V gene lost 1 base and the J gene lost 5 bases, with 14 bases spanning the gap. The length of the CDR3 is 15 residues.

V gene TRBV5-4 combines with J gene TRBJ1-1; 9 positions match TRBD1. Germline CDR1 is SGHNT and CDR2 is YYREEE (reference sequence). This CDR3 has 16 residues. V shed 4 bases, J shed 5 bases, and the junction held 12 bases outside the gene matches. The DNA for the CDR3 is TGTGCCAGCAGCGGACGACAGGGGGGTTATTTGACTGAAGCTTTCTTT. This sequence encodes CASSGRQGGYLTEAFF.

The chain couples TRBV6-6 to TRBJ2-3; 7 nucleotides agree with TRBD2. Trimming removed 5 bases from V and 2 bases from J; junction bases left unmatched: 16. This CDR3 comprises 18 residues. The V gene's germline CDR1 is MNHNY and CDR2 SVGAGI (reference sequence). The CDR3 DNA is TGTGCCAGCAGTCGCACCACCCTTCTGGCGGGAGCCACAGATACGCAGTATTTT. This gives the protein CASSRTTLLAGATDTQYF.

In DNA, the CDR3 is TGTGCCAGCAGCGTAGGGGCAGATACGCAGTATTTT. Its protein product is CASSVGADTQYF. The chain has TRBV5-6 and TRBJ2-3; D might be TRBD1 (5 bases). The CDR3 loop spans 12 amino acids. The V and J ends lost 4 bases and 4 bases respectively, with 7 bases between them. CDR1 is SGHDT, CDR2 YYEEEE, per germline.

This clone was detected a few times. The rearrangement joins TRBV7-9 to TRBJ1-2; D not resolved. With 1 base removed from V and 8 bases from J, the gap between germline ends came to 5 bases. Germline CDR1 SEHNR, CDR2 FQNEAQ (reference sequence). CDR3 length: 11 residues. CDR3 DNA sequence: TGTGCCAGCAGCTTAGATGGCGGCTACACCTTC. Translating gives CASSLDGGYTF.

The J gene is TRBJ2-7, the V gene TRBV19, with D hard to call. The germline V gene has CDR1 LNHDA and CDR2 SQIVND (reference sequence). This CDR3 is 11 amino acids long. V gave up 4 bases and J gave up 7 bases, with 8 bases separating them. This chain's CDR3 is CASSKQREQYF. For the CDR3, the DNA is TGTGCCAGTAGTAAACAAAGAGAGCAGTACTTC.

The V call is TRBV5-1, the J call TRBJ1-2; no reliable D call. There are 14 residues in the CDR3. The V end was cut by 0 bases, the J end by 5 bases, with 11 bases between. The germline CDR1 and CDR2 sequences are SGHRS and YFSETQ. The CDR3 is CASSLGGEGYGYTF. CDR3 sequence (DNA): TGCGCCAGCAGCTTGGGCGGGGAAGGGTATGGCTACACCTTC.

The chain joins TRBV27 to TRBJ1-3; D is possibly TRBD1 (5 bases). Trimming left V 10 bases short and J 0 bases short, with 25 bases between. Germline V lookup: CDR1 MNHEY, CDR2 SMNVEV (reference sequence). CDR3 length: 18 residues. The CDR3 sequence is CANPRQISGPNSGNTIYF. CDR3 nucleotide sequence: TGTGCCAATCCCCGACAGATCAGCGGGCCCAACTCTGGAAACACCATATATTTT.

This clone was counted between two and nine times. V usage is TRBV6-1 and J usage is TRBJ2-3, with 8 nucleotides matching TRBD1. Losses at the gene ends were 4 bases for V and 4 bases for J; bases not matched to a gene: 10. This CDR3 has 16 amino acids. Looked up from germline, CDR1 is MNHNS and CDR2 is SASEGT. Written as DNA, the CDR3 is TGTGCCAGCAGTGTCCTTCCCGGACAGGGTTCAGATACGCAGTATTTT. Residues: CASSVLPGQGSDTQYF.

The chain carries TRBV4-1 and TRBJ1-2, with a tentative D call TRBD1 (5 bases). The CDR3 has 18 residues. From germline, CDR1 is MGHRA and CDR2 YSYEKL. Trimming pared 3 bases from V and 0 bases from J, leaving 20 bases between. The CDR3 coding sequence is TGCGCCAGCAGCCACGGCGACAGCTACATTAAAACTAACTATGGCTACACCTTC. Its translation: CASSHGDSYIKTNYGYTF.

There are a few counts of this clone. V and J are TRBV6-6 and TRBJ1-5, with D possibly TRBD1 on 5 matching bases. CDR3 length: 14 residues. Between the trimmed V and J ends, which lost 6 bases and 0 bases, there was a span of 9 bases. The germline gives CDR1 MNHNY, CDR2 SVGAGI (reference sequence). Here the CDR3 reads CASRKTDSNQPQHF. CDR3 DNA: TGTGCCAGCAGAAAGACAGATAGCAATCAGCCCCAGCATTTT.

CDR3 sequence: CASSTRTSGRSAPSDTQYF. CDR3 in DNA: TGTGCCAGTAGTACCCGGACTAGCGGGAGGTCCGCCCCCTCGGATACGCAGTATTTT. V gene TRBV19 combines with J gene TRBJ2-3; TRBD2 matches 14 bases. CDR3 size: 19 residues. CDR1 and CDR2 (germline): LNHDA, SQIVND (reference sequence). Trimming removed 4 bases from V and 6 bases from J; junction bases left unmatched: 15.

The CDR3 coding sequence is TGCGCCAGCAGCTTGGGACTAGCGGGATTGATTGAACAGTTCTTC. Its protein product is CASSLGLAGLIEQFF. The chain combines TRBV5-1 with TRBJ2-1, with TRBD2 identical over 11 bases. Looked up from germline, CDR1 is SGHRS and CDR2 is YFSETQ. J was trimmed by 13 bases and V by 0 bases; bases with no gene match: 9. The CDR3 contains 15 residues.

V gene TRBV11-2 combines with J gene TRBJ2-1; a weak D match, TRBD2 (5 bases). This CDR3 is built from 11 residues. Germline CDR1 reads SGHAT; CDR2 reads FQNNGV. CDR3: CASGHHNEQFF. CDR3 nucleotides: TGTGCAAGCGGCCACCACAATGAGCAGTTCTTC.

This chain joins TRBV7-6 and TRBJ2-7; 8 bases map to TRBD2. The V segment lost 1 base and the J segment 6 bases; nucleotides outside the gene matches: 20. The CDR3 consists of 19 residues. The germline gives CDR1 SGHVS, CDR2 FNYEAQ. The CDR3 region has the DNA TGTGCCAGCAGCTTAGGGCCGGTCTCGGGAGGGGGTTCGAGCGGCGAGCAGTACTTC. Translation gives CASSLGPVSGGGSSGEQYF.

The J gene is TRBJ2-7, the V gene TRBV4-1; 12 bases are a match to TRBD2. The CDR3 covers 18 residues. Per the germline V gene, CDR1 is MGHRA and CDR2 is YSYEKL. Trimming removed 4 bases from V and 2 bases from J; junction bases left unmatched: 12. DNA of the CDR3: TGCGCCAGCAGCCTAACTTTCCCATCTAGCGGGAGGGCCTACGAGCAGTACTTC. It is translated as CASSLTFPSSGRAYEQYF.

This chain connects TRBV2 to TRBJ2-1, with TRBD2 as a possible D gene (5 bases). CDR1 is SNHLY and CDR2 is FYNNEI in the germline V gene. Trimming removed 7 bases from V and 1 base from J, with 11 bases in between. CDR3 length equals 14 residues. The CDR3 DNA reads as TGTGCCAGCATAAAAGCGGAATCCTACAATGAGCAGTTCTTC. It codes for CASIKAESYNEQFF.

With respect to this clone: Mismatch with germline at one junction end may stem from a read error. This chain joins TRBV2 and TRBJ2-1, with 9 positions matching TRBD2. The CDR3 sequence is 11 residues long. The germline CDR1 and CDR2 sequences are SNHLY and FYNNEI. CDR3 amino acids: CASSVAGARLF. DNA of the CDR3: TGTGCCAGCAGTGTAGCGGGAGCACGACTCTTC.

V is TRBV19 and J is TRBJ1-1, with TRBD1 matching 7 bases. Germline loops: CDR1 LNHDA, CDR2 SQIVND (reference sequence). The CDR3 has 16 amino acids. With V trimmed by 5 bases and J by 1 base, 10 bases remained unmatched. In DNA, the CDR3 is TGTGCCAGTAGTCCCCTCGGCGGGACAGCGAACACTGAAGCTTTCTTT. It is translated as CASSPLGGTANTEAFF. Full variable domain (remainder filled in from reference TRBV19 and TRBJ1-1): DGGITQSPKYLFRKEGQNVTLSCEQNLNHDAMYWYRQDPGQGLRLIYYSQIVNDFQKGDIAEGYSVSREKKESFPLTVTSAQKNPTAFYLCASSPLGGTANTEAFFGQGTRLTVV.

The J gene is TRBJ2-3, the V gene TRBV11-3, with TRBD2 identical over 13 bases. The length of the CDR3 is 16 residues. CDR1 is SGHNT, CDR2 YENEEA, per germline. After removal of 5 bases from V and 4 bases from J, the junction contained 6 bases not matched to a gene. CDR3 region: CASSPGLAGAADTQYF. The CDR3, as DNA: TGTGCCAGCAGCCCCGGACTAGCGGGAGCGGCAGATACGCAGTATTTT.